Described below is a single T cell receptor (beta chain) sequence and its context. The antigen is undetermined. The data were taken from a study of immune evolution from preneoplasia to lung adenocarcinoma. Germline values: CDR1 SQVTM, CDR2 ANQGSEA. The CDR3 contains 16 residues. The V gene end was trimmed by 4 bases and the J gene end by 0 bases; junction bases not matched to a gene: 11. Notes on the study in general: KRAS-mutant nodules had the highest T cell clonality. Later-stage lesions seemingly showed higher T cell density and diversity than normal lung. From normal lung to invasive adenocarcinoma, top clone frequencies appeared to decrease.

TCRdb's table, derived via immunoSEQ multiplex PCR, lists solely in-frame clones and lacks some. The table lists 1,700 or so clones, approximately 78% of them singletons. The sequenced material came from FFPE atypical adenomatous hyperplasia tissue from the lung. Subset indicated: atypical adenomatous hyperplasia (AAH), lung preneoplasia. V and J are TRBV29-1 and TRBJ1-1, with 7 positions matching TRBD1. The sequence was obtained from a person aged 70 to 85 with lung adenocarcinoma. For the CDR3, the DNA is TGCAGCGTTGGAGGGGGCCCCGGGTACGTGAACACTGAAGCTTTCTTT. It specifies CSVGGGPGYVNTEAFF. The full variable domain, its missing parts supplied by reference TRBV29-1 and TRBJ1-1, is SAVISQKPSRDICQRGTSLTIQCQVDSQVTMMFWYRQQPGQSLTLIATANQGSEATYESGFVIDKFPISRPNLTFSTLTVSNMSPEDSSIYLCSVGGGPGYVNTEAFFGQGTRLTVV.